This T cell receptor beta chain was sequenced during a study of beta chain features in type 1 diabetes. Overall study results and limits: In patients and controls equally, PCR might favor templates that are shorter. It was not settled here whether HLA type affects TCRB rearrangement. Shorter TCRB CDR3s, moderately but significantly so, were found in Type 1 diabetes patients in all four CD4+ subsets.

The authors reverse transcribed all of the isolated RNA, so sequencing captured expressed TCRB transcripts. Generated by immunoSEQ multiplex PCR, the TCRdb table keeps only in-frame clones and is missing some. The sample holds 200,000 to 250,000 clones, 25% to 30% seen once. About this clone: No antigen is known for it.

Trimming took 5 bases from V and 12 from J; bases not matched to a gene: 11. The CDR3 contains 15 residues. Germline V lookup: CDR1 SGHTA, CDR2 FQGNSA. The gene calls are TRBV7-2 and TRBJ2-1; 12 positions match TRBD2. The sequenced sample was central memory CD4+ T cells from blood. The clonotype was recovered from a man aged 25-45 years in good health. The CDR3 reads CASSLLAGGRIGQFF. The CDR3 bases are TGTGCCAGCAGCCTACTAGCGGGGGGCCGGATAGGGCAGTTCTTC.